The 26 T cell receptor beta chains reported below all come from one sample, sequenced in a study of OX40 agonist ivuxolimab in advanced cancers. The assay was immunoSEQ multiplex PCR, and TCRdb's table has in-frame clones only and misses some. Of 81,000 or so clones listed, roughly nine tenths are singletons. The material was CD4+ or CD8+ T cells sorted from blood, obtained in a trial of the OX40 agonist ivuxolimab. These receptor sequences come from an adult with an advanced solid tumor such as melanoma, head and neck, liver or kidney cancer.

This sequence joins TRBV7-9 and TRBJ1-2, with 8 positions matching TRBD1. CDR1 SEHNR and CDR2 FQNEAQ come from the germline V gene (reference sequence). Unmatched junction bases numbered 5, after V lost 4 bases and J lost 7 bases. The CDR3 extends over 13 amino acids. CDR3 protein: CASSSDRVTGYTF. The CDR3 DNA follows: TGTGCCAGCAGCTCGGACAGGGTAACTGGCTACACCTTC.

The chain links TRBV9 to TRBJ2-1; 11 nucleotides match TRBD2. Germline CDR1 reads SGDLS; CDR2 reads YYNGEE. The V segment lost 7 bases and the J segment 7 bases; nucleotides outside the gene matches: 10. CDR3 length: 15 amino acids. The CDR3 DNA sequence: TGTGCCAGCCAACCGTTAGCGGGGGGGCCTAATGAGCAGTTCTTC. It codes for CASQPLAGGPNEQFF.

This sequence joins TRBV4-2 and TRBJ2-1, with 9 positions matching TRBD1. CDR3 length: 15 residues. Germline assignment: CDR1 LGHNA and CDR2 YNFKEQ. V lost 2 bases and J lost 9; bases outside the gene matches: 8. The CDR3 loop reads CASSQLGTGSLEQFF. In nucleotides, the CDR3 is TGTGCCAGCAGCCAACTCGGGACAGGGTCTCTTGAGCAGTTCTTC.

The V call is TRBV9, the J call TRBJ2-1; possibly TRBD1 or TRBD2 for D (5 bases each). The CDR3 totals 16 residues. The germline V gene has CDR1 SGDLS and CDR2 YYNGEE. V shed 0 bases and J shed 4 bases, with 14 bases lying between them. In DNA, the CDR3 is TGTGCCAGCAGCGTAGCTAGCCAGGGCTTTTACAATGAGCAGTTCTTC. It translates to CASSVASQGFYNEQFF.

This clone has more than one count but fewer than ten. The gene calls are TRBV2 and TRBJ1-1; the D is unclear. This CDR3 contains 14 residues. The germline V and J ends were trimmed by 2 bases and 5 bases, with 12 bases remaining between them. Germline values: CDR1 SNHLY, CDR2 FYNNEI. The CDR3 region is CASSESGDWTEAFF. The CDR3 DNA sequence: TGTGCCAGCAGTGAATCCGGGGATTGGACTGAAGCTTTCTTT.

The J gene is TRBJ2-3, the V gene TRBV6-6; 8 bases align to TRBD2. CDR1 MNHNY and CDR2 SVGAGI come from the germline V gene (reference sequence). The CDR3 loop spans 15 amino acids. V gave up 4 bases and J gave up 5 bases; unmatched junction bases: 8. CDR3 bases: TGTGCCAGCAGTTCTAGCGGGTCCCGGGGAGATACGCAGTATTTT. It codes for CASSSSGSRGDTQYF.

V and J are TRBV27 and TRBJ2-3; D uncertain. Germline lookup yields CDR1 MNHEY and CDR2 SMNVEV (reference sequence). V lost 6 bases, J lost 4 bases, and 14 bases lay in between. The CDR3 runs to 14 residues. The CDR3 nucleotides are TGTGCCAGCAGCCCCGACACTTCCCCAGATACGCAGTATTTT. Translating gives CASSPDTSPDTQYF.

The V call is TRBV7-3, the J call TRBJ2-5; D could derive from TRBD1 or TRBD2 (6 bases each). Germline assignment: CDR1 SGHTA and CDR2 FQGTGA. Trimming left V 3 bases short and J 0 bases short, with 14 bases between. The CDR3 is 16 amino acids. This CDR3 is CASSFAGGRDQETQYF. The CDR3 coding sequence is TGTGCCAGCAGCTTCGCCGGGGGCCGTGACCAAGAGACCCAGTACTTC. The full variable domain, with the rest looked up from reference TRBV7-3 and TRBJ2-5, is GAGVSQTPSNKVTEKGKYVELRCDPISGHTALYWYRQSLGQGPEFLIYFQGTGAADDSGLPNDRFFAVRPEGSVSTLKIQRTERGDSAVYLCASSFAGGRDQETQYFGPGTRLLVL.

CDR3 region: CASSSSRGVRGTEAFF. The CDR3 coding sequence is TGTGCCAGCTCATCGTCGCGGGGGGTGAGGGGGACTGAAGCTTTCTTT. The J gene is TRBJ1-1, the V gene TRBV18, with D possibly matching TRBD1 (6 bases). Germline-derived CDR1 and CDR2 are KGHSH and LQKENI. The CDR3 extends over 16 amino acids. The V end was cut by 5 bases, the J end by 5 bases, with 21 bases between.

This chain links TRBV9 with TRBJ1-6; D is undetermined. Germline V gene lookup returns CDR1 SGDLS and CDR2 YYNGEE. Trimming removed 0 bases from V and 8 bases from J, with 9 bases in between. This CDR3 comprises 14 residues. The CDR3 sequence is CASSVDGSYSPLHF. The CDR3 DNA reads TGTGCCAGCAGCGTAGATGGCAGCTATTCACCCCTCCACTTT.

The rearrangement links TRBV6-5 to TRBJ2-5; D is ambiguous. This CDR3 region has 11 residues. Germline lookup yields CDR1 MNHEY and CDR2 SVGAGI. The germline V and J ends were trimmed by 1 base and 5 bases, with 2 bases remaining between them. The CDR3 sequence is CASSYLETQYF. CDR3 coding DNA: TGTGCCAGCAGTTACTTGGAGACCCAGTACTTC.

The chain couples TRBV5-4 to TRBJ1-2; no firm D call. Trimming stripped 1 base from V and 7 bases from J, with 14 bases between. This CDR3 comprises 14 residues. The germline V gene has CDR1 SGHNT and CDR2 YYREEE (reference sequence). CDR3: CASSLKHWSSGYTF. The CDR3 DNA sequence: TGTGCCAGCAGCTTGAAACATTGGAGTTCTGGCTACACCTTC.

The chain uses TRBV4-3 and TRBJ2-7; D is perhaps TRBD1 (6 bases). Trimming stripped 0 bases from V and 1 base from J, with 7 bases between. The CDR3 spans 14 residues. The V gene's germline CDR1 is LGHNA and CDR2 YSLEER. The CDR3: CASSQEGGSYEQYF. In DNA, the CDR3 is TGCGCCAGCAGCCAAGAAGGGGGTTCCTACGAGCAGTACTTC.

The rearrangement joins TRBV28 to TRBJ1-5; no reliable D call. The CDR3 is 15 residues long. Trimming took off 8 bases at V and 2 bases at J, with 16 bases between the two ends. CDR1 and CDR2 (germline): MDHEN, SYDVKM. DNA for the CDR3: TGTGCCAGCGGGGATCGAGGAGGAGGCAATCAGCCCCAGCATTTT. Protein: CASGDRGGGNQPQHF.

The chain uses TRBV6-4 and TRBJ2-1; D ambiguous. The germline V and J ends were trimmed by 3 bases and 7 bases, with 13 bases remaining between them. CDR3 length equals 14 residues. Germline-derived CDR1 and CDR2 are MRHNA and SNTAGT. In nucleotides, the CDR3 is TGTGCCAGCAGTGATCCCGACTTCTCTAATGAGCAGTTCTTC. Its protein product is CASSDPDFSNEQFF.

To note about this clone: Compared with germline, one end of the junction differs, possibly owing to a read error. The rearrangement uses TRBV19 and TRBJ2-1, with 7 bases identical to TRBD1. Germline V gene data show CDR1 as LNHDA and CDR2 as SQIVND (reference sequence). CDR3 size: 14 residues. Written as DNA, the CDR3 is TGTGCCAGTCGTATGGGACAGTCCAGCCATGAGCAGTTCTTC. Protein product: CASRMGQSSHEQFF.

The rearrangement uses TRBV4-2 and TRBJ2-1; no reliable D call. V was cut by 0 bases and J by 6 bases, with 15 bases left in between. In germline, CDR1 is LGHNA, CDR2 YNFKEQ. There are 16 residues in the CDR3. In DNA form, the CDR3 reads TGTGCCAGCAGCCAAGATCCACCTCCTTCTCTCAATGAGCAGTTCTTC. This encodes CASSQDPPPSLNEQFF.

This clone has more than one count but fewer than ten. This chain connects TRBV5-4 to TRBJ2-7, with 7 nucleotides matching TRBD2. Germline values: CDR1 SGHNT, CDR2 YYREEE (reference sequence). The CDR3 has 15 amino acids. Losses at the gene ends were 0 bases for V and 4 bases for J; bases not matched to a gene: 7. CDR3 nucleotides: TGTGCCAGCAGCTTGGGGGGGGGTAATGCTTACGAGCAGTACGTC. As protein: CASSLGGGNAYEQYV.

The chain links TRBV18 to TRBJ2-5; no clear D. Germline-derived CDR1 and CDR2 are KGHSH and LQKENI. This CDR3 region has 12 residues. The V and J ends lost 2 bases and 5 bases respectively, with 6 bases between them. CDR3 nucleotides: TGTGCCAGCTCACCATACGGGGAGACCCAGTACTTC. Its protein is CASSPYGETQYF.

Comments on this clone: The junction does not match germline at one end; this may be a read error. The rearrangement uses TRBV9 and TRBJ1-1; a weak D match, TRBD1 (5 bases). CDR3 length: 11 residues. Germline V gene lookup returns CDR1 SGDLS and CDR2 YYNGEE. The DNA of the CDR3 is TGTGCCAGCAGCCAGGGAGGGAGGCCAATCTTT. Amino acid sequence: CASSQGGRPIF.

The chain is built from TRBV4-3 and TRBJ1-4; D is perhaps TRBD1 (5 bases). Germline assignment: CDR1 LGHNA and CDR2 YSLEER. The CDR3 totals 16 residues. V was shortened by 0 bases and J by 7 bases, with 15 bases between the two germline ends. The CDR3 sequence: CASSQDAWQGGEKLFF. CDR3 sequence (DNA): TGCGCCAGCAGCCAAGATGCATGGCAGGGCGGTGAAAAACTGTTTTTT.

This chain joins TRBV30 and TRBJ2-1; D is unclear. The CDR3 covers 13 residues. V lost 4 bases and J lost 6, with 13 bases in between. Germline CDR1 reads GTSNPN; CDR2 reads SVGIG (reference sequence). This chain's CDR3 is CAWNTYTPNEQFF. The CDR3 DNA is TGTGCCTGGAACACCTACACACCCAATGAGCAGTTCTTC.

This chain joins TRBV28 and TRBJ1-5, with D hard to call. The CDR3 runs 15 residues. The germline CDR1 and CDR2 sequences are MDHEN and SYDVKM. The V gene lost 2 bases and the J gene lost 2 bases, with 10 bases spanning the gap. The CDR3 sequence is CASSLRPRGNQPQHF. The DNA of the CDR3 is TGTGCCAGCAGTTTACGACCCCGGGGCAATCAGCCCCAGCATTTT.

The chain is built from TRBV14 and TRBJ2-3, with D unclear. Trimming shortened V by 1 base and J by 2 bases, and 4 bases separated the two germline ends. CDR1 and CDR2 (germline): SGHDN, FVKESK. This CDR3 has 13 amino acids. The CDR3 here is CASSQVVTDTQYF. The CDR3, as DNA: TGTGCCAGCAGCCAAGTGGTCACAGATACGCAGTATTTT.

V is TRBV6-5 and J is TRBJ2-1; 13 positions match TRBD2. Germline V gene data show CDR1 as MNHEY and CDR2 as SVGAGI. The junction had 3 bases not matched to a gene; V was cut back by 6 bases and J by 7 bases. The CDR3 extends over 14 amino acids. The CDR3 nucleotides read TGTGCCAGCAGGCGGACTAGCGGGGGAAATGAGCAGTTCTTC. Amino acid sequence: CASRRTSGGNEQFF.

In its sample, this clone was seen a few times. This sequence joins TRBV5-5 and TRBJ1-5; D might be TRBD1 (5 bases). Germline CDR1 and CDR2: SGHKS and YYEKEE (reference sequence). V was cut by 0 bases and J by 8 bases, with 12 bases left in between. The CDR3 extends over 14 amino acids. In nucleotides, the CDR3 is TGTGCCAGCAGCTTGGGAGGACGGGGGAAGCCCCAGCATTTT. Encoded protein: CASSLGGRGKPQHF.